This TCR beta chain derives from a study of blood T cell repertoires in COVID-19. Overall study context: Acute and convalescent COVID-19 specimens originated in the United States, Italy and Spain.

The V end lost 7 bases, the J end lost 7 bases, and 17 bases lay between the germline ends. This CDR3 region has 14 residues. Germline V CDR1 and CDR2: WSHSY, SAAADI. Here immunoSEQ multiplex PCR was the method, and the copy in TCRdb shows in-frame clones only, minus some. The table has about 69,000 clones, roughly 85% seen once. Only a few counts were recorded for this clone. Source material: peripheral blood. The rearrangement links TRBV10-2 to TRBJ1-5, with D perhaps matching TRBD1 (5 bases). This sequence originates from a man aged 25 to 40 with acute or convalescent COVID-19. The CDR3 DNA is TGCGCCAGCACTGACGACAAAAGGGGCCAGCCCCAGCATTTT. Protein: CASTDDKRGQPQHF.